Following are 5 T cell receptor beta chains from one sample sequenced in a study of a mutant IDH1 vaccine in newly diagnosed glioma. Sequenced by immunoSEQ multiplex PCR; TCRdb stores in-frame clones only, minus some. This sample has about 64,000 clones, with roughly 85% found just once. No antigen has been identified for these receptors. Regarding time point: week 23, last vaccination. A single vaccine dose contained 300 ug of mutant IDH1 20-mer peptide, and topical imiquimod was used with it. This material consisted of PBMCs, taken from a glioma patient whose treatment included an IDH1 peptide vaccine. Receptor source: a man under 40 with glioma.

The chain recombines TRBV19 with TRBJ1-5, with 7 positions matching TRBD1. V lost 0 bases and J lost 16; bases outside the gene matches: 9. CDR1 is LNHDA and CDR2 is SQIVND in the germline V gene (reference sequence). The CDR3 extends over 13 amino acids. In DNA, the CDR3 is TGTGCCAGTAGTATAGATCGTGGGACAGAACCCCATTTT. Protein: CASSIDRGTEPHF.

This rearrangement joins TRBV2 to TRBJ2-1, with a tentative D call TRBD1 (6 bases). V was shortened by 2 bases and J by 5 bases, with 19 bases between the two germline ends. Germline lookup yields CDR1 SNHLY and CDR2 FYNNEI. The CDR3 runs to 17 residues. The CDR3 protein is CASSENEGEPGDNEQFF. The CDR3 nucleotides read TGTGCCAGCAGTGAAAACGAGGGGGAGCCTGGGGACAATGAGCAGTTCTTC.

The chain has TRBV29-1 and TRBJ1-1; maybe TRBD1 (5 bases). The germline V gene encodes CDR1 SQVTM and CDR2 ANQGSEA. The CDR3 is 14 amino acids. Trimming removed 4 bases at V and 0 bases at J, with 12 bases between. The DNA of the CDR3 is TGCAGCGTTGGCTATGGGGACCTGAACACTGAAGCTTTCTTT. This codes for CSVGYGDLNTEAFF.

The chain employs TRBV7-9 and TRBJ2-7; 8 bases map to TRBD1. After removal of 2 bases from V and 1 base from J, the junction contained 4 bases not matched to a gene. The CDR3 runs 15 residues. CDR1 is SEHNR and CDR2 is FQNEAQ in the germline V gene (reference sequence). This chain's CDR3 is CASSLQGQASYEQYF. CDR3 DNA sequence: TGTGCCAGCAGCTTACAGGGACAGGCTTCCTACGAGCAGTACTTC.

This clone has only one observation. The chain couples TRBV7-6 to TRBJ2-7; D possibly corresponds to TRBD2 (5 bases). This CDR3 spans 13 amino acids. Germline V gives CDR1 SGHVS, CDR2 FNYEAQ. V was cut by 5 bases and J by 4 bases, with 12 bases left in between. CDR3 loop: CASSPAGHYEQYF. The CDR3 DNA reads as TGTGCCAGCAGCCCCGCGGGCCATTACGAGCAGTACTTC.